These 25 T cell receptor beta chains came from one sample sequenced in a study of blood T cell repertoires in COVID-19. Using immunoSEQ multiplex PCR, the repertoire was profiled, and TCRdb retains in-frame clones only, with some absent. The table lists about 150,000 clones, around 74% of them singletons. Source material: peripheral blood. These receptors were collected from an elderly woman with acute or convalescent COVID-19.

CDR3 sequence (DNA): TGCAGTGCTAGTTCCAGCTCCTACGAGCAGTACTTC. Translating it yields CSASSSSYEQYF. The chain carries TRBV20-1 and TRBJ2-7; D remains ambiguous. The CDR3 extends over 12 amino acids. The V end was cut by 3 bases, the J end by 0 bases, with 6 bases between. CDR1 and CDR2 from the germline V gene are DFQATT and SNEGSKA (reference sequence).

The chain is built from TRBV6-1 and TRBJ1-2; D perhaps matches TRBD1 (5 bases). Germline lookup yields CDR1 MNHNS and CDR2 SASEGT. This CDR3 has 15 residues. The ends were cut back, 1 base at V and 5 bases at J, with 14 bases in the middle. CDR3 sequence: CASSEVGVGGYGYTF. For the CDR3, the DNA is TGTGCCAGCAGTGAAGTGGGGGTTGGGGGGTATGGCTACACCTTC.

V usage is TRBV7-8 and J usage is TRBJ2-1; TRBD2 matches 12 bases. The CDR3 has 20 amino acids. Germline lookup yields CDR1 SGHVS and CDR2 FQNEAQ. J gave up 6 bases and V 4 bases, and 19 bases lay outside the gene matches. In nucleotides, the CDR3 is TGTGCCAGCAGCTCCCAGTCCTTTTTTTCTAGCGGGGGGGCCTTCAATGAGCAGTTCTTC. The encoded protein is CASSSQSFFSSGGAFNEQFF.

The chain combines TRBV5-1 with TRBJ1-1, with 9 bases aligning to TRBD1. Per the germline V gene, CDR1 is SGHRS and CDR2 is YFSETQ. CDR3 size: 15 residues. The V gene end was trimmed by 4 bases and the J gene end by 4 bases; junction bases not matched to a gene: 8. DNA of the CDR3: TGCGCCAGCAGCCCGGGACAGGGTCTCGGCACTGAAGCTTTCTTT. It codes for CASSPGQGLGTEAFF.

Written as DNA, the CDR3 is TGTGCCAGCAGCGTGAATGGGGGGGACTACAATGAGCAGTTCTTC. Amino acids: CASSVNGGDYNEQFF. This chain links TRBV9 with TRBJ2-1, with 7 bases that match TRBD2. V shed 2 bases and J 3 bases; nucleotides not matched to a gene: 5. This CDR3 region has 15 residues. CDR1 is SGDLS, CDR2 YYNGEE, per germline.

The V call is TRBV3-1 (or the pseudogene TRBV3-2), the J call TRBJ2-1, with D hard to call. V lost 1 base to trimming and J lost 7 bases, with 5 bases between them. The CDR3 is 12 amino acids. The germline CDR1 and CDR2 sequences are LGHDT and YNNKEL (reference sequence). CDR3 coding DNA: TGTGCCAGCAGCCAAGGAGTTAATGAGCAGTTCTTC. This encodes CASSQGVNEQFF.

The J gene is TRBJ1-3, the V gene TRBV5-1, with 7 positions matching TRBD1. The trim removed 1 base at V and 0 bases at J, leaving 4 bases unmatched. CDR1 and CDR2 from the germline V gene are SGHRS and YFSETQ. This CDR3 has 16 residues. In nucleotides, the CDR3 is TGCGCCAGCAGCTTGAATCCAGGGGGCTCTGGAAACACCATATATTTT. Its translation: CASSLNPGGSGNTIYF.

This rearrangement joins TRBV5-8 to TRBJ2-7, with 8 bases that match TRBD2. The CDR3 is made up of 15 amino acids. After removal of 4 bases from V and 2 bases from J, the junction contained 8 bases not matched to a gene. The germline gives CDR1 SGHTS, CDR2 YDEGEE. Here the CDR3 reads CASSRSAGGPYEQYF. The CDR3 DNA reads TGTGCCAGCAGCCGCAGTGCGGGAGGACCCTACGAGCAGTACTTC.

Only one count was recorded for this clone. The chain carries TRBV9 and TRBJ2-3; 9 nucleotides match TRBD2. This CDR3 spans 15 amino acids. The ends lost 2 bases at V and 4 bases at J; junction bases unmatched: 5. Looked up from germline, CDR1 is SGDLS and CDR2 is YYNGEE. Here the CDR3 DNA reads TGTGCCAGCAGCGTGCGCCTAGCGGGGTCAGATACGCAGTATTTT. This gives the protein CASSVRLAGSDTQYF.

The rearrangement uses TRBV19 and TRBJ1-2; a possible D gene is TRBD1 (5 bases). Germline lookup yields CDR1 LNHDA and CDR2 SQIVND (reference sequence). V lost 10 bases, J lost 2 bases, and 20 bases lay in between. This CDR3 has 15 residues. Written as DNA, the CDR3 is TGTGCCACTACGATAGGGGCCGCAGCGAACTATGGCTACACCTTC. Translated: CATTIGAAANYGYTF.

This rearrangement joins TRBV6-5 to TRBJ1-1; tentatively, D is TRBD1 (5 bases). CDR1 is MNHEY, CDR2 SVGAGI, per germline. V shed 5 bases and J shed 1 base, with 8 bases lying between them. This CDR3 contains 13 residues. CDR3 in amino acids: CASSTGQNTEAFF. CDR3 nucleotide sequence: TGTGCCAGCAGTACCGGACAGAACACTGAAGCTTTCTTT.

The chain carries TRBV12-5 and TRBJ2-3; 8 nucleotides agree with TRBD1. J was trimmed by 6 bases and V by 0 bases; bases with no gene match: 5. The CDR3 contains 15 residues. Germline V gene lookup returns CDR1 LGHNT and CDR2 FRNRAP. The DNA of the CDR3 is TGTGCTAGTGGTTTGGTACGACAGGGGCGGGATACGCAGTATTTT. Translated, it gives CASGLVRQGRDTQYF.

This clone was seen a handful of times. This chain links TRBV2 with TRBJ1-1; D is ambiguous. The CDR3 has 15 amino acids. CDR1 and CDR2 from the germline V gene are SNHLY and FYNNEI. Trimming removed 6 bases from V and 1 base from J, with 15 bases in between. The CDR3 here is CASRPGVGRNTEAFF. DNA for the CDR3: TGTGCCAGCAGACCCGGGGTGGGTCGGAACACTGAAGCTTTCTTT.

This sequence joins TRBV6-5 and TRBJ1-1; 7 nucleotides match TRBD1. V was clipped by 4 bases and J by 4 bases; unmatched bases: 6. This CDR3 region has 14 residues. Germline CDR1 is MNHEY and CDR2 is SVGAGI. The CDR3 bases are TGTGCCAGCAGTTGGCAGGGGGTTGGCACTGAAGCTTTCTTT. It yields the protein CASSWQGVGTEAFF.

This chain links TRBV19 with TRBJ2-3; the match to TRBD2 covers 8 bases. Trimming took 5 bases from V and 1 from J; bases not matched to a gene: 11. CDR1 is LNHDA and CDR2 is SQIVND in the germline V gene (reference sequence). The CDR3 is 17 residues long. The CDR3 spells CASSRRLSGMGTDTQYF. CDR3 sequence (DNA): TGTGCCAGTAGTCGCAGACTTAGCGGGATGGGCACAGATACGCAGTATTTT.

The chain is built from TRBV5-6 and TRBJ2-3; 7 positions match TRBD2. There are 15 residues in the CDR3. The V segment lost 4 bases and the J segment 5 bases; nucleotides outside the gene matches: 10. Germline values: CDR1 SGHDT, CDR2 YYEEEE. The CDR3 is CASSEKRLAGDTQYF. CDR3 coding DNA: TGTGCCAGCAGCGAAAAGCGACTAGCAGGAGATACGCAGTATTTT.

This clone was counted only a few times. V is TRBV11-3 and J is TRBJ2-7, with TRBD1 matching 7 bases. The CDR3 totals 13 residues. Germline loops: CDR1 SGHNT, CDR2 YENEEA. V gave up 2 bases and J gave up 6 bases; unmatched junction bases: 4. CDR3 sequence (DNA): TGTGCCAGCAGCTTAACGGACAGGCGCGAGCAGTACTTC. Amino acid sequence: CASSLTDRREQYF.

This clone was observed a handful of times. This sequence joins TRBV25-1 and TRBJ1-2; D unclear. The CDR3 contains 12 residues. Per germline, CDR1 MGHDK and CDR2 SYGVNS. Trimming shortened V by 8 bases and J by 7 bases, and 14 bases separated the two germline ends. The CDR3 sequence is CASFLRGSGYTF. For the CDR3, the DNA is TGTGCCAGCTTCCTTCGGGGTTCTGGCTACACCTTC.

With regard to this clone: A much larger clonotype is one base distant, so this may be a read error. The J gene is TRBJ1-5, the V gene TRBV7-2, with 7 bases lining up with TRBD1. Per germline, CDR1 SGHTA and CDR2 FQGNSA. V lost 4 bases to trimming and J lost 5 bases; unmatched junction nucleotides: 2. This CDR3 has 13 residues. Here the CDR3 reads CASSWTGDQPQHF. The CDR3 bases are TGTGCCAGCAGCTGGACAGGAGATCAGCCCCAGCATTTT.

The table lists this clone with many counts. It is unclear where the CDR3 begins or ends on the DNA, so no DNA is shown, and the CDR3 is as TCRdb lists it. V gene TRBV2 combines with J gene TRBJ1-5. Germline assignment: CDR1 SNHLY and CDR2 FYNNEI. The CDR3 comprises 13 residues, both ends counted. CDR3 sequence reads: CASSSSGNQPQHF.

This clone was recorded a few times. The J gene is TRBJ2-6, the V gene TRBV9; TRBD1 might be the D (5 bases). The CDR3 length is 16 residues. Trimming removed 0 bases from V and 1 base from J, with 8 bases in between. Germline V gives CDR1 SGDLS, CDR2 YYNGEE. CDR3 nucleotides: TGTGCCAGCAGCGTAGGTCCAGGGTCTGGGGCCAACGTCCTGACTTTC. This sequence encodes CASSVGPGSGANVLTF.

The chain carries TRBV11-2 and TRBJ2-2; a weak D match, TRBD2 (7 bases). V shed 6 bases and J shed 4 bases, with 24 bases lying between them. CDR1 and CDR2 from the germline V gene are SGHAT and FQNNGV. The CDR3 contains 18 residues. CDR3 sequence (DNA): TGTGCCAGCAGTCCACGAGGGAGGGGGAAACGGGGCACCGGGGAGCTGTTTTTT. Protein product: CASSPRGRGKRGTGELFF.

Only a few counts were recorded for this clone. The rearrangement joins TRBV7-3 to TRBJ2-2; 8 nucleotides line up with TRBD1. CDR1 SGHTA and CDR2 FQGTGA come from the germline V gene. Unmatched junction bases numbered 5, after V lost 5 bases and J lost 3 bases. The CDR3 spans 15 residues. The CDR3 reads CASSQQGVYTGELFF. DNA of the CDR3: TGTGCCAGCAGCCAACAGGGGGTGTACACCGGGGAGCTGTTTTTT.

The chain combines TRBV7-3 with TRBJ1-2, with 10 nucleotides matching TRBD1. J gave up 6 bases and V 0 bases, and 10 bases lay outside the gene matches. Germline CDR1 reads SGHTA; CDR2 reads FQGTGA. This CDR3 has 17 amino acids. CDR3 loop: CASSLTVTGGFEDGYTF. In DNA form, the CDR3 reads TGTGCCAGCAGCTTAACGGTGACAGGGGGCTTTGAGGATGGCTACACCTTC.

The rearrangement joins TRBV2 to TRBJ1-3, with 11 bases lining up with TRBD1. The length of the CDR3 is 14 residues. The J segment lost 8 bases and the V segment lost 4 bases, leaving 4 bases of the junction unmatched. Germline V gene data show CDR1 as SNHLY and CDR2 as FYNNEI. DNA of the CDR3: TGTGCCAGCAGTGTAGGACAGGGGGCATACACCATATATTTT. Translating gives CASSVGQGAYTIYF.